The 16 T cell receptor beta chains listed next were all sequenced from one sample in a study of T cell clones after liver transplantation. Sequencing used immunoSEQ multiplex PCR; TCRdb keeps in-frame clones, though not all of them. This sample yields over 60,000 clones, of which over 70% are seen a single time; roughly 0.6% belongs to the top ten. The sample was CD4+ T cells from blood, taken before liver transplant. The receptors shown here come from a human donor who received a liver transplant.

CDR3 nucleotide sequence: TGTGCCAGCAGTTTCCGGGACCTAAATTCGCAGGGTGGCTACACCTTC. Its translation: CASSFRDLNSQGGYTF. The V gene is TRBV6-5, the J gene TRBJ1-2; possibly TRBD1 for D (5 bases). Germline CDR1 reads MNHEY; CDR2 reads SVGAGI. The CDR3 contains 16 residues. Trimming took 4 bases from V and 7 from J, leaving 22 bases between them.

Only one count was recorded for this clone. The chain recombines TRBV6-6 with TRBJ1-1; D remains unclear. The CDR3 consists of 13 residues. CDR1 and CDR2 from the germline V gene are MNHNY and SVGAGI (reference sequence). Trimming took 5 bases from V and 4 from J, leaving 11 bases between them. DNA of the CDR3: TGTGCCAGCAGTACAGAGTCCTTCACTGAAGCTTTCTTT. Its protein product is CASSTESFTEAFF.

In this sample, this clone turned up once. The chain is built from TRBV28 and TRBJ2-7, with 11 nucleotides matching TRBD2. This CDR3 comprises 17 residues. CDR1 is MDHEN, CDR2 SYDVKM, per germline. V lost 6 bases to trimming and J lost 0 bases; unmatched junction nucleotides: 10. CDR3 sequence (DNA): TGTGCCAGCAGCGCTCCCGGGACTAGCGGAAGCTCCTACGAGCAGTACTTC. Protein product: CASSAPGTSGSSYEQYF.

CDR3 DNA: TGTGCCAGCAGCGGGGGACAGGGGTCGGCCTACGAGCAGTACTTC. Its protein product is CASSGGQGSAYEQYF. The chain combines TRBV5-4 with TRBJ2-7; 10 bases line up with TRBD1. The germline V gene encodes CDR1 SGHNT and CDR2 YYREEE (reference sequence). This CDR3 comprises 15 residues. With V trimmed by 4 bases and J by 2 bases, 6 bases remained unmatched.

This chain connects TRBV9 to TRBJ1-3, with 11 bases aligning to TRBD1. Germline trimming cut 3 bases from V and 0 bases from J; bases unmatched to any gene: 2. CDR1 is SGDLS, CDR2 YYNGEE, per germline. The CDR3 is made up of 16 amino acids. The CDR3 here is CASSGGTGGSGNTIYF. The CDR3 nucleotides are TGTGCCAGCAGCGGAGGGACAGGGGGCTCTGGAAACACCATATATTTT.

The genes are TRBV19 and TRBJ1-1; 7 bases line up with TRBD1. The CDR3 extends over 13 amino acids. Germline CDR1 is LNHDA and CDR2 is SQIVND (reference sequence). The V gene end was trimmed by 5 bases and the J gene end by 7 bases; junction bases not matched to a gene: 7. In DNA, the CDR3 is TGTGCCAGTAGTGCCCGGACAGGCCTTGAAGCTTTCTTT. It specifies CASSARTGLEAFF.

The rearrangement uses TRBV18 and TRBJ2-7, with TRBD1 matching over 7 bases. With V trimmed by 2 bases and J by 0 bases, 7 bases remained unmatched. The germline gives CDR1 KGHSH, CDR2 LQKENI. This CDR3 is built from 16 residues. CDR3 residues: CASSPLSGDSSYEQYF. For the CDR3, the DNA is TGTGCCAGCTCACCATTGTCCGGGGACAGCTCCTACGAGCAGTACTTC.

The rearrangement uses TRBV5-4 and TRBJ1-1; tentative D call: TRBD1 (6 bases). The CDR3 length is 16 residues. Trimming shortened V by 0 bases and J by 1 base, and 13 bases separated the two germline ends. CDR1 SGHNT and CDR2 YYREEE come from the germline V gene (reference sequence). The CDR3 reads CASSLAFRGANTEAFF. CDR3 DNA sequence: TGTGCCAGCAGCTTGGCCTTTAGGGGGGCGAACACTGAAGCTTTCTTT.

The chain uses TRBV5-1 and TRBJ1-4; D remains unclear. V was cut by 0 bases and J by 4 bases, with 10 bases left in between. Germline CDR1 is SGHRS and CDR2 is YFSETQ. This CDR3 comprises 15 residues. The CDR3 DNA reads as TGCGCCAGCAGCTTGGGTCCAGGTCGTAATGAAAAACTGTTTTTT. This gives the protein CASSLGPGRNEKLFF.

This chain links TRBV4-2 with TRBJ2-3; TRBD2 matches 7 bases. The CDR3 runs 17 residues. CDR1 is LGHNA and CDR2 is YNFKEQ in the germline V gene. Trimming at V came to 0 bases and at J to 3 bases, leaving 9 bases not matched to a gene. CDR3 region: CASSQDMREGLTDTQYF. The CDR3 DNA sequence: TGTGCCAGCAGCCAAGATATGAGGGAGGGCCTTACAGATACGCAGTATTTT.

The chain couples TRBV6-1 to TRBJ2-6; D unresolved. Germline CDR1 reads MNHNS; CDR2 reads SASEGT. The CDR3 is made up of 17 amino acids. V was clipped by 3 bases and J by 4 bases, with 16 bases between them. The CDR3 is CASSDPTGNRGANVLTF. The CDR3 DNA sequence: TGTGCCAGCAGTGACCCTACCGGCAACCGCGGGGCCAACGTCCTGACTTTC.

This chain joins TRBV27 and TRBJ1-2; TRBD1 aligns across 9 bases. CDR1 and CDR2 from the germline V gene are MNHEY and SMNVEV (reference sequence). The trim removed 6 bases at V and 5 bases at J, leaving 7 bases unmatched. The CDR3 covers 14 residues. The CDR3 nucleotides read TGTGCCAGCAGCCCCGACAGGGGGTTATATGGCTACACCTTC. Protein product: CASSPDRGLYGYTF.

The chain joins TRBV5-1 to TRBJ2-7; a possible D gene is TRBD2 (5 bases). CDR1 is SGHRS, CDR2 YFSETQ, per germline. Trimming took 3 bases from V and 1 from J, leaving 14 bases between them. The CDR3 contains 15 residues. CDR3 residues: CASSSGIFSSYEQYF. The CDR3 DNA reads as TGCGCCAGCAGCTCCGGGATTTTTTCTTCCTACGAGCAGTACTTC.

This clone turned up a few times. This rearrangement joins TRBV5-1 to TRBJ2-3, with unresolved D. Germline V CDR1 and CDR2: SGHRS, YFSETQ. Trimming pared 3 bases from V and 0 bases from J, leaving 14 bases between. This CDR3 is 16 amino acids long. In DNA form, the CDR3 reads TGCGCCAGCAGCTCTGCCGTCTCGATCAGCACAGATACGCAGTATTTT. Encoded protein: CASSSAVSISTDTQYF.

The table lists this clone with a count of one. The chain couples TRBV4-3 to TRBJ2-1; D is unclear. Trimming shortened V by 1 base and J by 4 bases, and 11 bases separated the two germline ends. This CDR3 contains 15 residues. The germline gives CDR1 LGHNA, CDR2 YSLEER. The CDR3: CASSQGPLGYNEQFF. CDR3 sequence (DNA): TGCGCCAGCAGCCAAGGCCCTCTAGGGTACAATGAGCAGTTCTTC.

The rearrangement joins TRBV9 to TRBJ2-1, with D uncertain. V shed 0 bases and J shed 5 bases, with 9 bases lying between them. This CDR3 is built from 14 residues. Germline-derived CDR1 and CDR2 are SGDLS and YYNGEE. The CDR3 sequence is CASSVAQTDNEQFF. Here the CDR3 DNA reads TGTGCCAGCAGCGTAGCACAGACCGACAATGAGCAGTTCTTC.